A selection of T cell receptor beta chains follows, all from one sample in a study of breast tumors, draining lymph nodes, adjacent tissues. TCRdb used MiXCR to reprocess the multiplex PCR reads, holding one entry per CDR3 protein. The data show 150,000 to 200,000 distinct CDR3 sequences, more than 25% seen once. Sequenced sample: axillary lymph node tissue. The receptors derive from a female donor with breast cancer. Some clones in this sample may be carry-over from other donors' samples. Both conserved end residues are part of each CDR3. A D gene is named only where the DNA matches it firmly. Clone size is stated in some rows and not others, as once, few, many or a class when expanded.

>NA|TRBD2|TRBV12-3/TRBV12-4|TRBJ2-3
CASSLTFGSGGDTQYF
TGTGCCAGCAGTTTAACTTTCGGTAGCGGGGGGGATACGCAGTATTTT
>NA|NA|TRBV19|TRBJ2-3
CATAGEGNQPQYF
TGTGCCACCGCAGGGGAAGGTAATCAGCCCCAGTATTTT
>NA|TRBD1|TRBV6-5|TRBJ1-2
CASRPITGGDGYGYTF
TGTGCCAGCAGACCCATCACAGGGGGCGATGGCTATGGCTACACCTTC
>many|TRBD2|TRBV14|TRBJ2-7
CASSQIYREGTYEQYF
TGTGCCAGCAGCCAGATTTATAGGGAGGGAACCTACGAGCAGTACTTC
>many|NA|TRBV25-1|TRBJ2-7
CASSGIAEKSSYEQYF
TGTGCCAGCAGTGGTATAGCGGAGAAAAGCTCCTACGAGCAGTACTTC
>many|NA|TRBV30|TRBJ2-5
CAWGPGNRETQYF
TGTGCCTGGGGGCCAGGCAATCGGGAGACCCAGTACTTC
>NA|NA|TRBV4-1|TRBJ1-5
CASSQDGVAGDQPQHF
TGCGCCAGCAGCCAAGATGGGGTAGCAGGAGATCAGCCCCAGCATTTT
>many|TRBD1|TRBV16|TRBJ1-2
CASSPRGTGDLYGYTF
TGTGCCAGCAGTCCAAGAGGGACAGGGGACCTCTATGGCTACACCTTC
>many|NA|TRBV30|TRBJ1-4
CAWSGQPTTNEKLFF
TGTGCCTGGAGTGGACAGCCGACAACTAATGAAAAACTGTTTTTT
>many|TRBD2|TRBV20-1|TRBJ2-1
CSARGPHSGKYNEQFF
TGCAGTGCTAGGGGCCCCCATAGCGGGAAGTACAATGAGCAGTTCTTC
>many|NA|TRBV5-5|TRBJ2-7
CASSLASRSTSYEQYF
TGTGCCAGCAGCTTGGCTTCTAGGTCTACGAGCTACGAGCAGTACTTC
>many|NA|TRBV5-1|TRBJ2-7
CASSSDPYEQYF
TGCGCCAGCAGCTCGGACCCCTACGAGCAGTACTTC
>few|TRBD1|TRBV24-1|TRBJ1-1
CATSSDRGSGTEAFF
TGTGCCACCAGTTCTGACAGGGGCAGTGGAACTGAAGCTTTCTTT
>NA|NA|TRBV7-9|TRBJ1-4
CAGSLPGRNERLFF
TGTGCCGGCAGCTTACCGGGGCGTAATGAAAGACTGTTTTTT
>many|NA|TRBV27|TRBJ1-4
CASSSWVSYEKLFF
TGTGCCAGCAGTTCCTGGGTCAGCTATGAAAAACTGTTTTTT
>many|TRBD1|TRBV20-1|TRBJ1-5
CSARGTGDQPQHF
TGCAGTGCTAGAGGAACAGGGGATCAGCCCCAGCATTTT
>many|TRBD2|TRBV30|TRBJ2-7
CAWRVRAAGGREQYF
TGTGCCTGGAGGGTACGCGCAGCGGGAGGACGCGAGCAGTACTTC
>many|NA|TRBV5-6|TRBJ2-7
CASSTGTLGAQQYF
TGTGCCAGCAGCACCGGGACTCTGGGGGCCCAGCAGTACTTC
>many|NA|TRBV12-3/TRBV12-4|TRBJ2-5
CASSFRRRLGETQYF
TGTGCCAGCAGTTTTCGGCGCCGGCTGGGAGAGACCCAGTACTTC
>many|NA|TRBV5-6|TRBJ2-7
CASSPALTSAEQYF
TGTGCCAGCAGCCCCGCCCTAACATCCGCCGAGCAGTACTTC
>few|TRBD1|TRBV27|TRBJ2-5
CASSPGTGWGGGETQYF
TGTGCCAGCAGTCCGGGGACAGGGTGGGGAGGGGGAGAGACCCAGTACTTC
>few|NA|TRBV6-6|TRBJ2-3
CASGYSMGQGSNQPQYF
TGTGCCAGCGGTTACTCGATGGGCCAAGGAAGCAATCAGCCCCAGTATTTT
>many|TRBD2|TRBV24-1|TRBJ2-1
CATSDYNLLRGDNEQFF
TGTGCCACCAGTGACTATAACCTGTTGCGGGGGGACAATGAGCAGTTCTTC
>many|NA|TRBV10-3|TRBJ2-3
CAISDRARTDTQYF
TGTGCCATCAGTGACAGGGCTCGCACAGATACGCAGTATTTT
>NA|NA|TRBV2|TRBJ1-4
CATRGGTQGNEKLFF
TGTGCCACCCGGGGGGGGACACAAGGGAATGAAAAACTGTTTTTT
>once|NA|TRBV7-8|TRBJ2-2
CASSLEDGGTGELFF
TGTGCCAGCAGCTTAGAAGATGGGGGTACCGGGGAGCTGTTTTTT
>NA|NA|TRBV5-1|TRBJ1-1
CASSLGTTTEAFF
TGCGCCAGCAGCTTGGGGACAACCACTGAAGCTTTCTTT
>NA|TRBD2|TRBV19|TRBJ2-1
CAGSISGLAGDEQFF
TGCGCCGGTAGTATATCCGGACTAGCGGGGGATGAGCAGTTCTTC
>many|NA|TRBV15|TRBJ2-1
CATSRDGGAGSEQFF
TGTGCCACCAGCAGAGATGGCGGGGCCGGTAGTGAGCAGTTCTTC
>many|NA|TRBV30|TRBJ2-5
CAWSTGETQYF
TGTGCCTGGAGTACGGGGGAGACCCAGTACTTC
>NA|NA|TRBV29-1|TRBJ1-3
CSVEDPGDSGNTIYF
TGCAGCGTTGAAGATCCGGGTGACTCTGGAAACACCATATATTTT
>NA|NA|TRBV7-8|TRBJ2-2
CASSLVGGLGTGELFF
TGTGCCAGCAGCTTAGTAGGGGGGCTCGGGACCGGGGAGCTGTTTTTT
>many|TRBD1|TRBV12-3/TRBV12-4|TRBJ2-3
CASSQGQTTDTQYF
TGTGCCAGCAGCCAGGGACAGACCACAGATACGCAGTATTTT
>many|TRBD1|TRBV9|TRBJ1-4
CASSVGRDRGEKLFF
TGTGCCAGCAGCGTAGGTCGGGACAGGGGTGAAAAACTGTTTTTT
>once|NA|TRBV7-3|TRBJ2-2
CASSLEAGELLF
TGTGCCAGCAGCTTAGAGGCCGGGGAGCTGCTTTTT
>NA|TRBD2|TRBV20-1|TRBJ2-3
CSAYRSGNYNEQYF
TGCAGTGCTTACCGAAGCGGGAACTACAATGAGCAGTATTTT
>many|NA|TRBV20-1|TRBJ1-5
CSARDQLAGPQHF
TGCAGTGCTAGAGATCAGCTCGCAGGCCCCCAGCATTTT
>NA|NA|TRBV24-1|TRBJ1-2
CATSEWGNDDGYTF
TGTGCCACCAGTGAGTGGGGGAACGATGATGGCTACACCTTC
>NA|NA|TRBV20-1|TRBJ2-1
CSADYRASNTEQFF
TGCAGTGCGGACTACAGGGCCTCGAACACTGAGCAGTTCTTC
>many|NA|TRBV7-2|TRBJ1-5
CASSHRVGRDNQPQHF
TGTGCCAGCAGCCACCGTGTCGGCAGGGACAATCAGCCCCAGCATTTT
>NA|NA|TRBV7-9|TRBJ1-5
CASSVRGYEQYFGPGNQPQHF
NA
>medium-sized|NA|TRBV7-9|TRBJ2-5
CASSLGGQETQYF
TGTGCCAGCAGCTTAGGCGGGCAAGAGACCCAGTACTTC
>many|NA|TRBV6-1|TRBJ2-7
CASSEIPQGLDEQYF
TGTGCCAGCAGTGAAATCCCCCAGGGGTTGGACGAGCAGTACTTC
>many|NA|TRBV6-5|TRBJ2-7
CASTGDTRYEQYF
TGTGCCAGCACCGGGGACACGCGCTACGAGCAGTACTTC
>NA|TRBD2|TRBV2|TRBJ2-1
CASSSTSGRGNEQFF
TGTGCCAGCAGTAGCACTAGCGGGAGGGGGAATGAGCAGTTCTTC
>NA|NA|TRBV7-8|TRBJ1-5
CASSLSPRGNRPQHF
TGTGCCAGCAGCTTAAGCCCTAGGGGCAATCGGCCCCAGCATTTT
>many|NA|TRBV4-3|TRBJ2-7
CASSQGTEQYF
TGCGCCAGCAGCCAAGGGACCGAGCAGTACTTC
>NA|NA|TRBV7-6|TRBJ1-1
CASSAYRENTGAFF
TGTGCCAGCAGCGCTTACAGGGAGAACACTGGAGCTTTCTTT
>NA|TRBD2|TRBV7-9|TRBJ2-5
CASSRGTSGGVSTQYF
TGTGCCAGCAGCCGGGGGACTAGCGGGGGGGTCAGTACCCAGTACTTC
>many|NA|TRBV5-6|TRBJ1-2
CASTTPRQGNYGYTF
TGTGCCAGCACCACTCCCCGTCAGGGAAACTATGGCTACACCTTC